This T cell receptor beta chain came from a study of cytomegalovirus exposure and HLA in healthy donors. J was trimmed by 6 bases and V by 4 bases; bases with no gene match: 15. Germline CDR1 and CDR2: SGHNT and YYREEE (reference sequence). The length of the CDR3 is 17 residues. Study-wide results and caveats: An Asian-associated ancestry cluster reportedly showed fewer N-insertions than the approximately 660-donor mean in a later analysis. In an earlier analysis, productive rearrangement rates for most beta V segments clustered near 87% or 30%. Indistinguishable V segments, including TRBV6-2 and TRBV6-3, were excluded. A few chains tied to CMV proved CMV antigen-specific in vitro.

Comment on this clone: Its cognate antigen is unknown.

The primer mix had 60 Vbeta and 13 Jbeta primers. TCRdb keeps only in-frame clones here, not all; method: immunoSEQ multiplex PCR. The table records roughly 160,000 clones, roughly 77% of them present only once. Source material: PBMCs. The chain employs TRBV5-4 and TRBJ2-3; TRBD2 agrees at 9 bases. The receptor's source is a woman in her thirties or forties in good health and CMV-seropositive. CDR3 amino acids: CASSLEASGVGVDTQYF. As DNA, the CDR3 is TGTGCCAGCAGCCTAGAAGCTAGCGGGGTTGGGGTGGATACGCAGTATTTT. Based on the CDR3 plus reference TRBV5-4 and TRBJ2-3, the full variable domain is ETGVTQSPTHLIKTRGQQVTLRCSSQSGHNTVSWYQQALGQGPQFIFQYYREEENGRGNFPPRFSGLQFPNYSSELNVNALELDDSALYLCASSLEASGVGVDTQYFGPGTRLTVL.